A selection of T cell receptor beta chains follows, all from one sample in a study of cytomegalovirus exposure and HLA in healthy donors. Here immunoSEQ multiplex PCR was the method, and the copy in TCRdb shows in-frame clones only, minus some. Among a few hundred thousand clones, around 90% were seen once, and the ten largest hold about 1.8%. What was sequenced was PBMCs. The receptors stem from a girl aged 2-15 years in good health and CMV-seronegative. Each CDR3 is given with its conserved first and last residue. Each record gives: J gene, CDR3 length, D gene, V gene, clone size, CDR3 protein, CDR3 DNA. A D gene is named only where the DNA matches it firmly. Expanded clones get a size class; other rows say once, few or many, or leave the size out.

J gene: TRBJ1-5; CDR3 length: 15; D gene: .; V gene: TRBV10-3; clone size: .; CDR3 protein: CAISESGGTNQPQHF; CDR3 DNA: TGTGCCATCAGTGAGTCGGGGGGAACCAATCAGCCCCAGCATTTT
J gene: TRBJ2-7; CDR3 length: 15; D gene: .; V gene: TRBV21-1; clone size: .; CDR3 protein: CASPGGRGVLYEQYF; CDR3 DNA: TGTGCCAGTCCCGGGGGGAGGGGAGTCCTCTACGAGCAGTACTTC
J gene: TRBJ1-4; CDR3 length: 13; D gene: TRBD1; V gene: TRBV27; clone size: .; CDR3 protein: CASRGQGGGKLFF; CDR3 DNA: TGTGCCAGCAGGGGACAGGGAGGGGGAAAACTGTTTTTT
J gene: TRBJ2-5; CDR3 length: 13; D gene: TRBD2; V gene: TRBV10-1; clone size: .; CDR3 protein: CASSGGDQKTQYF; CDR3 DNA: TGCGCCAGCAGCGGGGGGGACCAGAAGACCCAGTACTTC
J gene: TRBJ2-4; CDR3 length: 15; D gene: .; V gene: TRBV5-1; clone size: .; CDR3 protein: CASSPGGGYKNIQYF; CDR3 DNA: TGCGCCAGCTCCCCCGGTGGGGGGTACAAAAACATTCAGTACTTC
J gene: TRBJ1-4; CDR3 length: 14; D gene: TRBD1; V gene: TRBV6-5; clone size: once; CDR3 protein: CASSRGQGSEKLFF; CDR3 DNA: TGTGCCAGCAGTCGGGGACAGGGTAGTGAAAAACTGTTTTTT
J gene: TRBJ2-1; CDR3 length: 13; D gene: TRBD2; V gene: TRBV5-1; clone size: .; CDR3 protein: CASSLGGSNEQFF; CDR3 DNA: TGCGCCAGCAGTCTCGGCGGGAGTAATGAGCAGTTCTTC
J gene: TRBJ1-5; CDR3 length: 14; D gene: TRBD1; V gene: TRBV6-1; clone size: .; CDR3 protein: CASSFGQGDQPQHF; CDR3 DNA: TGTGCCAGCAGTTTCGGACAGGGAGATCAGCCCCAGCATTTT
J gene: TRBJ2-5; CDR3 length: 14; D gene: TRBD1; V gene: TRBV10-3; clone size: .; CDR3 protein: CATTEGQGGETQYF; CDR3 DNA: TGTGCCACCACCGAGGGACAGGGAGGAGAGACCCAGTACTTC
J gene: TRBJ1-3; CDR3 length: 16; D gene: TRBD1; V gene: TRBV15; clone size: .; CDR3 protein: CATSSPDRTRGNTIYF; CDR3 DNA: TGTGCCACCAGCTCCCCGGACAGGACCCGTGGAAACACCATATATTTT
J gene: TRBJ2-7; CDR3 length: 14; D gene: TRBD1; V gene: TRBV7-2; clone size: .; CDR3 protein: CASSPRQGPYEQYF; CDR3 DNA: TGTGCCAGCAGCCCCAGACAGGGCCCCTACGAGCAGTACTTC
J gene: TRBJ2-1; CDR3 length: 12; D gene: .; V gene: TRBV7-7; clone size: .; CDR3 protein: CASSSGDNEQFF; CDR3 DNA: TGTGCCAGCAGCTCAGGGGACAATGAGCAGTTCTTC
J gene: TRBJ1-3; CDR3 length: 13; D gene: .; V gene: TRBV10-3; clone size: .; CDR3 protein: CAIGPGRGNTIYF; CDR3 DNA: TGTGCCATCGGCCCGGGGAGGGGAAACACCATATATTTT
J gene: TRBJ2-7; CDR3 length: 14; D gene: .; V gene: TRBV6-5; clone size: few; CDR3 protein: CASSAGQFLNEQYF; CDR3 DNA: TGTGCCAGCAGTGCAGGACAGTTCCTGAACGAGCAGTACTTC
J gene: TRBJ2-7; CDR3 length: 15; D gene: TRBD1; V gene: TRBV19; clone size: .; CDR3 protein: CASSVTGTGSYEQYF; CDR3 DNA: TGTGCCAGTAGTGTTACCGGGACAGGGAGCTACGAGCAGTACTTC
J gene: TRBJ2-7; CDR3 length: 15; D gene: .; V gene: TRBV4-1; clone size: .; CDR3 protein: CASSLRGGTGYEQYF; CDR3 DNA: TGCGCCAGCAGCCTCCGGGGCGGGACTGGCTACGAGCAGTACTTC
J gene: TRBJ2-3; CDR3 length: 15; D gene: TRBD1; V gene: TRBV4-1; clone size: .; CDR3 protein: CASSQTGVGTDTQYF; CDR3 DNA: TGCGCCAGCAGCCAAACAGGGGTGGGCACAGATACGCAGTATTTT
J gene: TRBJ2-5; CDR3 length: 12; D gene: .; V gene: TRBV10-3; clone size: once; CDR3 protein: CASGLLQETQYF; CDR3 DNA: TGTGCCTCAGGACTACTACAAGAGACCCAGTACTTC
J gene: TRBJ1-4; CDR3 length: 15; D gene: TRBD1; V gene: TRBV10-3; clone size: .; CDR3 protein: CAISEAGTGLEKLFF; CDR3 DNA: TGTGCCATCAGTGAAGCCGGGACAGGGCTAGAAAAACTGTTTTTT
J gene: TRBJ2-3; CDR3 length: 16; D gene: TRBD2; V gene: TRBV11-2; clone size: .; CDR3 protein: CASSAPERGAGDTQYF; CDR3 DNA: TGTGCCAGCAGCGCCCCAGAGCGGGGGGCCGGGGATACGCAGTATTTT
J gene: TRBJ2-5; CDR3 length: 14; D gene: .; V gene: TRBV5-6; clone size: .; CDR3 protein: CASSLAGGQETQYF; CDR3 DNA: TGTGCCAGCAGCTTGGCCGGGGGCCAAGAGACCCAGTACTTC
J gene: TRBJ2-1; CDR3 length: 14; D gene: TRBD2; V gene: TRBV4-1; clone size: .; CDR3 protein: CASSQLAGAGEQFF; CDR3 DNA: TGCGCCAGCAGCCAACTAGCGGGGGCAGGCGAGCAGTTCTTC
J gene: TRBJ1-4; CDR3 length: 14; D gene: .; V gene: TRBV6-1; clone size: few; CDR3 protein: CASSELRRDEKLFF; CDR3 DNA: TGTGCCAGCAGTGAACTACGAAGAGATGAAAAACTGTTTTTT
J gene: TRBJ2-6; CDR3 length: 14; D gene: .; V gene: TRBV18; clone size: .; CDR3 protein: CASSPTAGANVLTF; CDR3 DNA: TGTGCCAGCTCACCAACGGCTGGGGCCAACGTCCTGACTTTC
J gene: TRBJ2-1; CDR3 length: 16; D gene: TRBD1; V gene: TRBV13; clone size: .; CDR3 protein: CASSLGDRGSLDEQFF; CDR3 DNA: TGTGCCAGCAGCTTAGGGGACAGGGGTTCTTTGGATGAGCAGTTCTTC
J gene: TRBJ1-1; CDR3 length: 14; D gene: .; V gene: TRBV6-6; clone size: .; CDR3 protein: CASSYSYSMVDAFF; CDR3 DNA: TGTGCCAGCAGTTACAGTTACTCCATGGTAGATGCTTTCTTT
J gene: TRBJ1-6; CDR3 length: 15; D gene: TRBD1; V gene: TRBV30; clone size: .; CDR3 protein: CAWSLTGTGFSPLHF; CDR3 DNA: TGTGCCTGGAGCCTCACCGGGACAGGGTTTTCACCCCTCCACTTT
J gene: TRBJ2-1; CDR3 length: 15; D gene: TRBD2; V gene: TRBV27; clone size: .; CDR3 protein: CASSFRTSHYNEQFF; CDR3 DNA: TGTGCCAGCAGTTTCCGGACTAGCCACTACAATGAGCAGTTCTTC
J gene: TRBJ2-5; CDR3 length: 14; D gene: .; V gene: TRBV9; clone size: .; CDR3 protein: CASSASDRQETQYF; CDR3 DNA: TGTGCCAGCAGCGCTTCCGACAGGCAAGAGACCCAGTACTTC
J gene: TRBJ1-4; CDR3 length: 14; D gene: TRBD1; V gene: TRBV5-4; clone size: .; CDR3 protein: CASSLTGGNEKLFF; CDR3 DNA: TGTGCCAGCAGCTTGACAGGGGGTAATGAAAAACTGTTTTTT
J gene: TRBJ1-3; CDR3 length: 14; D gene: .; V gene: TRBV6-1; clone size: .; CDR3 protein: CASSADSSGNTIYF; CDR3 DNA: TGTGCCAGCAGTGCCGACAGCTCTGGAAACACCATATATTTT
J gene: TRBJ2-7; CDR3 length: 11; D gene: .; V gene: TRBV14; clone size: .; CDR3 protein: CASSQVAEQYF; CDR3 DNA: TGTGCCAGCAGCCAAGTGGCCGAGCAGTACTTC
J gene: TRBJ2-5; CDR3 length: 12; D gene: TRBD2; V gene: TRBV15; clone size: .; CDR3 protein: CATRTSGETQYF; CDR3 DNA: TGTGCCACCAGGACTAGCGGAGAGACCCAGTACTTC
J gene: TRBJ1-2; CDR3 length: 13; D gene: TRBD1; V gene: TRBV9; clone size: .; CDR3 protein: CASSGTGGYGYTF; CDR3 DNA: TGTGCCAGCAGCGGGACAGGGGGCTATGGCTACACCTTC
J gene: TRBJ1-1; CDR3 length: 14; D gene: .; V gene: TRBV7-9; clone size: .; CDR3 protein: CASSLASGNTEAFF; CDR3 DNA: TGTGCCAGCAGCTTAGCGAGCGGGAACACTGAAGCTTTCTTT
J gene: TRBJ2-7; CDR3 length: 10; D gene: .; V gene: TRBV2; clone size: once; CDR3 protein: CASSTVEQYF; CDR3 DNA: TGTGCCAGCAGTACGGTCGAGCAGTACTTC
J gene: TRBJ1-1; CDR3 length: 15; D gene: .; V gene: TRBV11-3; clone size: .; CDR3 protein: CASSLGGQAGTEAFF; CDR3 DNA: TGTGCCAGCAGCTTAGGGGGTCAGGCGGGGACTGAAGCTTTCTTT
J gene: TRBJ2-7; CDR3 length: 15; D gene: TRBD1; V gene: TRBV9; clone size: .; CDR3 protein: CASSVTGQGDYEQYF; CDR3 DNA: TGTGCCAGCAGCGTAACAGGACAGGGGGACTACGAGCAGTACTTC
J gene: TRBJ2-1; CDR3 length: 14; D gene: TRBD2; V gene: TRBV5-6; clone size: .; CDR3 protein: CASSVSGSRNEQFF; CDR3 DNA: TGTGCCAGCAGCGTTAGCGGGAGTCGAAATGAGCAGTTCTTC
J gene: TRBJ2-7; CDR3 length: 13; D gene: .; V gene: TRBV13; clone size: .; CDR3 protein: CASSLRVSYEQYF; CDR3 DNA: TGTGCCAGCAGCTTAAGAGTCTCCTACGAGCAGTACTTC
J gene: TRBJ2-7; CDR3 length: 16; D gene: .; V gene: TRBV6-6; clone size: once; CDR3 protein: CASSYGITRGPHEQYF; CDR3 DNA: TGTGCCAGCAGTTACGGAATCACGCGGGGGCCCCACGAGCAGTACTTC
J gene: TRBJ1-2; CDR3 length: 16; D gene: .; V gene: TRBV5-4; clone size: .; CDR3 protein: CASSLVRLSGEGGYTF; CDR3 DNA: TGTGCCAGCAGCTTGGTTCGGTTGTCAGGGGAGGGAGGCTACACCTTC
J gene: TRBJ1-2; CDR3 length: 12; D gene: .; V gene: TRBV2; clone size: once; CDR3 protein: CASSARGYGYTF; CDR3 DNA: TGTGCCAGCAGTGCGAGAGGCTATGGCTACACCTTC
J gene: TRBJ2-7; CDR3 length: 15; D gene: TRBD1; V gene: TRBV7-2; clone size: .; CDR3 protein: CASSLQQGMSYEQYF; CDR3 DNA: TGTGCCAGCAGCCTACAACAGGGGATGTCCTACGAGCAGTACTTC
J gene: TRBJ1-1; CDR3 length: 13; D gene: TRBD1; V gene: TRBV6-5; clone size: .; CDR3 protein: CASTLTGNAEAFF; CDR3 DNA: TGTGCCAGCACCCTGACAGGGAATGCTGAAGCTTTCTTT
J gene: TRBJ2-7; CDR3 length: 13; D gene: .; V gene: TRBV6-6; clone size: .; CDR3 protein: CASRGGPSYEQYF; CDR3 DNA: TGTGCCAGCAGGGGGGGGCCCTCCTACGAGCAGTACTTC
J gene: TRBJ1-1; CDR3 length: 12; D gene: .; V gene: TRBV6-5; clone size: once; CDR3 protein: CASSYPQAEAFF; CDR3 DNA: TGTGCCAGCAGTTACCCGCAGGCTGAAGCTTTCTTT
J gene: TRBJ2-5; CDR3 length: 13; D gene: .; V gene: TRBV9; clone size: .; CDR3 protein: CASSVGREETQYF; CDR3 DNA: TGTGCCAGCAGCGTAGGTAGAGAAGAGACCCAGTACTTC
J gene: TRBJ2-2; CDR3 length: 14; D gene: .; V gene: TRBV27; clone size: .; CDR3 protein: CASSRAGDTGELFF; CDR3 DNA: TGTGCCAGCAGTAGGGCAGGGGACACCGGGGAGCTGTTTTTT
J gene: TRBJ1-5; CDR3 length: 13; D gene: .; V gene: TRBV7-2; clone size: .; CDR3 protein: CASGSGGNQPQHF; CDR3 DNA: TGTGCCAGCGGATCGGGTGGAAATCAGCCCCAGCATTTT
J gene: TRBJ2-2; CDR3 length: 17; D gene: TRBD2; V gene: TRBV7-9; clone size: .; CDR3 protein: CASSLVVLAGEVGELFF; CDR3 DNA: TGTGCCAGCAGCTTAGTTGTGTTAGCGGGAGAAGTCGGGGAGCTGTTTTTT
J gene: TRBJ1-2; CDR3 length: 15; D gene: TRBD1; V gene: TRBV19; clone size: .; CDR3 protein: CASSIGVWTGDGYTF; CDR3 DNA: TGTGCCAGTAGTATAGGAGTATGGACAGGGGATGGCTACACCTTC
J gene: TRBJ2-3; CDR3 length: 16; D gene: TRBD2; V gene: TRBV28; clone size: .; CDR3 protein: CASSFGRSGDTDTQYF; CDR3 DNA: TGTGCCAGCAGTTTTGGTCGCAGCGGGGACACAGATACGCAGTATTTT
J gene: TRBJ1-1; CDR3 length: 14; D gene: .; V gene: TRBV15; clone size: .; CDR3 protein: CATSRDGGSTEAFF; CDR3 DNA: TGTGCCACCAGCAGAGATGGCGGCAGCACTGAAGCTTTCTTT
J gene: TRBJ1-2; CDR3 length: 17; D gene: .; V gene: TRBV18; clone size: .; CDR3 protein: CASSPLPSGTANYGYTF; CDR3 DNA: TGTGCCAGCTCACCGCTTCCCTCAGGTACCGCCAACTATGGCTACACCTTC
J gene: TRBJ1-4; CDR3 length: 16; D gene: TRBD1; V gene: TRBV6-5; clone size: .; CDR3 protein: CASSYGTGGTGFELFF; CDR3 DNA: TGTGCCAGCAGTTACGGGACAGGGGGCACCGGGTTCGAACTGTTTTTT
J gene: TRBJ2-3; CDR3 length: 15; D gene: TRBD2; V gene: TRBV9; clone size: .; CDR3 protein: CASSVRSGGADTQYF; CDR3 DNA: TGTGCCAGCAGCGTAAGGAGCGGGGGGGCGGATACGCAGTATTTT
J gene: TRBJ2-1; CDR3 length: 14; D gene: .; V gene: TRBV18; clone size: .; CDR3 protein: CASHARASDNEQFF; CDR3 DNA: TGTGCCAGCCACGCGAGGGCGTCAGACAATGAGCAGTTCTTC